The 31 T cell receptor beta chains presented below share a single source sample, sequenced in a study of T cell clones after liver transplantation. Sequencing used immunoSEQ multiplex PCR; TCRdb keeps in-frame clones, though not all of them. The repertoire holds 50,000 or so clones, with 80% to 90% as singletons. The specimen was CD8+ T cells from blood, collected 12 months after liver transplant. These TCRs come from a human patient who received a liver transplant. Some T cells may be provided by the graft donor.

CDR3 bases: TGTGCCAGCAGCGCCCCGACCCGGGGGGCGTATGGCTACACCTTC. Its protein product is CASSAPTRGAYGYTF. V gene TRBV11-2 combines with J gene TRBJ1-2, with D perhaps matching TRBD1 (6 bases). This CDR3 contains 15 residues. V was clipped by 5 bases and J by 5 bases, with 18 bases between them. The germline CDR1 and CDR2 sequences are SGHAT and FQNNGV.

The V and J genes are TRBV7-9 and TRBJ2-7; D is ambiguous. V was shortened by 1 base and J by 7 bases, with 14 bases between the two germline ends. Germline values: CDR1 SEHNR, CDR2 FQNEAQ (reference sequence). The length of the CDR3 is 14 residues. The CDR3 nucleotides read TGTGCCAGCAGCTTAGTGGCTGTTAGTATGGAGCAGTACTTC. It specifies CASSLVAVSMEQYF.

The V and J genes are TRBV29-1 and TRBJ2-5, with 10 bases that match TRBD2. The length of the CDR3 is 14 residues. J gave up 5 bases and V 4 bases, and 7 bases lay outside the gene matches. CDR1 is SQVTM and CDR2 is ANQGSEA in the germline V gene. The DNA for the CDR3 is TGCAGCGTTGTCAAGCGGGAGGGCCGGGAGACCCAGTACTTC. Protein sequence: CSVVKREGRETQYF.

The DNA for the CDR3 is TGTGCCAGCAGAATGACCCCCGGGACTACCCAAGAGACCCAGTACTTC. Translation gives CASRMTPGTTQETQYF. The chain recombines TRBV6-6 with TRBJ2-5; 7 positions agree with TRBD2. V lost 6 bases and J lost 1; bases outside the gene matches: 11. CDR1 MNHNY and CDR2 SVGAGI come from the germline V gene (reference sequence). CDR3 length: 16 amino acids.

Only one count was recorded for this clone. This chain links TRBV7-2 with TRBJ2-1, with TRBD2 identical over 7 bases. CDR3 length: 16 amino acids. J was trimmed by 0 bases and V by 1 base; bases with no gene match: 3. Germline V CDR1 and CDR2: SGHTA, FQGNSA. Here the CDR3 DNA reads TGTGCCAGCAGCTTAGGGCTAGCGGACTCCTACAATGAGCAGTTCTTC. This encodes CASSLGLADSYNEQFF. The full variable domain, rest sourced from reference TRBV7-2 and TRBJ2-1, is GAGVSQSPSNKVTEKGKDVELRCDPISGHTALYWYRQSLGQGLEFLIYFQGNSAPDKSGLPSDRFSAERTGGSVSTLTIQRTQQEDSAVYLCASSLGLADSYNEQFFGPGTRLTVL.

The V and J genes are TRBV28 and TRBJ1-1; no firm D call. The CDR3 totals 14 residues. Germline CDR1 is MDHEN and CDR2 is SYDVKM. V was clipped by 6 bases and J by 5 bases, with 16 bases between them. This CDR3 is CASSNSFLGTEAFF. The CDR3, as DNA: TGTGCCAGCAGCAATAGCTTTTTAGGGACTGAAGCTTTCTTT.

The rearrangement joins TRBV7-8 to TRBJ2-4; 7 bases are a match to TRBD2. The length of the CDR3 is 15 residues. Germline values: CDR1 SGHVS, CDR2 FQNEAQ. V was pared by 0 bases and J by 1 base, with 0 bases of the junction left unmatched. The CDR3 loop is CASSLAGGAKNIQYF. Written as DNA, the CDR3 is TGTGCCAGCAGCTTAGCCGGGGGGGCCAAAAACATTCAGTACTTC.

This chain uses TRBV28 with TRBJ2-7, with no clear D. The length of the CDR3 is 11 residues. CDR1 is MDHEN and CDR2 is SYDVKM in the germline V gene. V dropped 6 bases and J dropped 6 bases, with 9 bases sitting between them. The CDR3 coding sequence is TGTGCCAGCAGAATAGGAGTCGAGCAGTACTTC. Translating gives CASRIGVEQYF.

The CDR3 reads CASSPLGTEAFF. In DNA, the CDR3 is TGTGCCAGCTCACCACTGGGCACTGAAGCTTTCTTT. This chain connects TRBV18 to TRBJ1-1; D is undetermined. Per the germline V gene, CDR1 is KGHSH and CDR2 is LQKENI. There are 12 residues in the CDR3. The ends were cut back, 1 base at V and 4 bases at J, with 4 bases in the middle.

This clone was recorded once. This chain links TRBV2 with TRBJ2-7, with 9 bases fitting TRBD1. The CDR3 is 14 residues long. After removal of 4 bases from V and 5 bases from J, the junction contained 6 bases not matched to a gene. The V gene's germline CDR1 is SNHLY and CDR2 FYNNEI. The CDR3 protein is CASSGGTGLHEQYF. The CDR3 nucleotides are TGTGCCAGCAGTGGGGGGACAGGGTTACACGAGCAGTACTTC.

This sequence joins TRBV5-1 and TRBJ2-1; D perhaps matches TRBD1 (6 bases). The CDR3 covers 15 residues. Germline V CDR1 and CDR2: SGHRS, YFSETQ. V lost 1 base to trimming and J lost 8 bases, with 16 bases between them. The CDR3 DNA reads as TGCGCCAGCAGCTTGTTAGGACAGAGGTTGGATGAGCAGTTCTTC. Its protein is CASSLLGQRLDEQFF.

On this clone: A read error is likely here: a far larger clone is one base away. The chain has TRBV11-3 and TRBJ1-1, with no clear D. The CDR3 loop spans 12 amino acids. CDR1 and CDR2 from the germline V gene are SGHNT and YENEEA. V lost 1 base and J 3 bases, leaving 3 bases between the germline ends. CDR3 loop: CASSLGDTEAFF. The CDR3 nucleotides are TGTGCCAGCAGCTTAGGAGACACTGAAGCTTTCTTT. Supplemented by reference TRBV11-3 and TRBJ1-1, the full variable domain reads EAGVVQSPRYKIIEKKQPVAFWCNPISGHNTLYWYLQNLGQGPELLIRYENEEAVDDSQLPKDRFSAERLKGVDSTLKIQPAELGDSAVYLCASSLGDTEAFFGQGTRLTVV.

The CDR3 sequence: CASSLPLGTSGRATETQYF. In nucleotides, the CDR3 is TGTGCCAGCAGCTTACCCCTCGGGACTAGCGGGAGGGCGACGGAGACCCAGTACTTC. The rearrangement uses TRBV7-9 and TRBJ2-5; the match to TRBD2 covers 16 bases. Germline values: CDR1 SEHNR, CDR2 FQNEAQ (reference sequence). The V segment lost 2 bases and the J segment 5 bases; nucleotides outside the gene matches: 11. The CDR3 consists of 19 residues.

About this clone itself: This sample also contains other DNA sequences that code for the same CDR3. The chain carries TRBV27 and TRBJ2-7; 7 bases line up with TRBD1. The CDR3 sequence is 13 residues long. Germline V gives CDR1 MNHEY, CDR2 SMNVEV (reference sequence). V was pared by 5 bases and J by 2 bases, with 3 bases of the junction left unmatched. CDR3 region: CASSLGTAYEQYF. CDR3 bases: TGTGCCAGCAGTCTAGGGACAGCCTACGAGCAGTACTTC.

This clone has a single count. The rearrangement uses TRBV27 and TRBJ1-5; tentatively, D is TRBD1 (5 bases). CDR3 length equals 14 residues. CDR1 and CDR2 (germline): MNHEY, SMNVEV (reference sequence). The V gene lost 8 bases and the J gene lost 4 bases, with 15 bases spanning the gap. CDR3 nucleotide sequence: TGTGCCAGCCAAGACAGCATGGGGAATCAGCCCCAGCATTTT. This encodes CASQDSMGNQPQHF.

This chain uses TRBV18 with TRBJ2-7, with unresolved D. The CDR3 covers 13 residues. The V and J ends lost 0 bases and 5 bases respectively, with 8 bases between them. Germline V gene data show CDR1 as KGHSH and CDR2 as LQKENI. The CDR3 sequence: CASSPPQVNEQYF. For the CDR3, the DNA is TGTGCCAGCTCACCACCGCAGGTGAACGAGCAGTACTTC.

This chain uses TRBV27 with TRBJ2-3; D perhaps matches TRBD2 (6 bases). Germline V gene sequence: CDR1 MNHEY, CDR2 SMNVEV (reference sequence). V was trimmed by 4 bases and J by 2 bases, leaving 22 bases between them. This CDR3 is 18 amino acids long. For the CDR3, the DNA is TGTGCCAGCAGTTCATTGCCGGGAGAGATACCGTTCACAGATACGCAGTATTTT. Protein product: CASSSLPGEIPFTDTQYF.

The rearrangement joins TRBV10-3 to TRBJ1-3, with D hard to call. V was clipped by 3 bases and J by 0 bases, with 9 bases between them. Germline CDR1 is ENHRY and CDR2 is SYGVKD. The CDR3 totals 15 residues. The DNA for the CDR3 is TGTGCCATCAGTGACCCGGGCCTCTCTGGAAACACCATATATTTT. It is translated as CAISDPGLSGNTIYF.

The genes are TRBV27 and TRBJ1-1; 10 bases line up with TRBD1. Trimming removed 4 bases from V and 4 bases from J; junction bases left unmatched: 3. CDR1 and CDR2 (germline): MNHEY, SMNVEV (reference sequence). This CDR3 has 14 amino acids. CDR3 in DNA: TGTGCCAGCAGTTCGACAGGGGGCATCACTGAAGCTTTCTTT. Protein sequence: CASSSTGGITEAFF.

V is TRBV7-6 and J is TRBJ2-2; tentatively, D is TRBD1 (6 bases). Trimming removed 10 bases at V and 0 bases at J, with 9 bases between. The germline gives CDR1 SGHVS, CDR2 FNYEAQ. The CDR3 has 13 residues. In DNA, the CDR3 is TGTGCCAAACGGACAGCGAACACCGGGGAGCTGTTTTTT. Its protein product is CAKRTANTGELFF.

The chain uses TRBV10-2 and TRBJ1-4, with D perhaps TRBD1 (5 bases). V was cut by 4 bases and J by 6 bases, with 15 bases left in between. This CDR3 has 15 amino acids. Per the germline V gene, CDR1 is WSHSY and CDR2 is SAAADI. This CDR3 is CASSVGRGSDEKLFF. The CDR3 DNA reads TGCGCCAGCAGTGTAGGTCGGGGGAGCGATGAAAAACTGTTTTTT.

In this sample, this clone turned up a few times. This chain links TRBV4-1 with TRBJ2-7, with D maybe TRBD2 (5 bases). With 1 base removed from V and 6 bases from J, the gap between germline ends came to 7 bases. This CDR3 comprises 12 residues. Per the germline V gene, CDR1 is MGHRA and CDR2 is YSYEKL. CDR3 sequence reads: CASSQGRGEQYF. CDR3 nucleotide sequence: TGCGCCAGCAGCCAAGGACGGGGCGAGCAGTACTTC.

V usage is TRBV6-6 and J usage is TRBJ2-7, with 7 bases aligning to TRBD1. V lost 4 bases, J lost 5 bases, and 5 bases stayed unmatched. From germline, CDR1 is MNHNY and CDR2 SVGAGI (reference sequence). CDR3 length: 13 amino acids. The CDR3 nucleotides read TGTGCCAGCAGTTCGACAGGGTTCCACGAGCAGTACTTC. Amino acid sequence: CASSSTGFHEQYF.

This clone was picked up one time. The rearrangement links TRBV4-2 to TRBJ2-1, with 11 bases that match TRBD2. After removal of 3 bases from V and 0 bases from J, the junction contained 19 bases not matched to a gene. The CDR3 runs 22 residues. CDR1 is LGHNA, CDR2 YNFKEQ, per germline. CDR3 in amino acids: CASSHRYPPGLAVDPSYNEQFF. The DNA of the CDR3 is TGTGCCAGCAGCCACCGATATCCCCCGGGACTAGCGGTAGACCCCTCCTACAATGAGCAGTTCTTC.

Concerning this clone itself: At the DNA level, this CDR3 is encoded by other sequences in the same sample as well. The chain recombines TRBV15 with TRBJ2-1; no clear D. The germline V gene has CDR1 LNHNV and CDR2 YYDKDF (reference sequence). The V end was cut by 0 bases, the J end by 1 base, with 7 bases between. This CDR3 has 15 residues. CDR3 nucleotides: TGTGCCACCAGCAGAGACGGACCGTCCTACAATGAGCAGTTCTTC. Its translation: CATSRDGPSYNEQFF.

This clone came up a few times. The chain employs TRBV4-3 and TRBJ1-1; no clear D gene. The germline gives CDR1 LGHNA, CDR2 YSLEER. Trimming removed 0 bases from V and 5 bases from J, with 7 bases in between. This CDR3 is built from 13 residues. The CDR3 sequence is CASSQDSGTEAFF. The CDR3 coding sequence is TGCGCCAGCAGCCAAGATTCCGGGACTGAAGCTTTCTTT.

The chain joins TRBV5-4 to TRBJ2-2; the match to TRBD2 covers 12 bases. This CDR3 contains 14 residues. CDR1 and CDR2 (germline): SGHNT, YYREEE (reference sequence). With V trimmed by 7 bases and J by 5 bases, 3 bases remained unmatched. The CDR3 DNA reads as TGTGCCAGCGGGACTAGCGGGCGAACCGGGGAGCTGTTTTTT. It translates to CASGTSGRTGELFF.

V usage is TRBV4-2 and J usage is TRBJ2-1; TRBD2 agrees at 13 bases. The CDR3 loop spans 16 amino acids. The junction had 3 bases not matched to a gene; V was cut back by 0 bases and J by 7 bases. Germline CDR1 LGHNA, CDR2 YNFKEQ. CDR3 protein: CASSQDGLAGANEQFF. As DNA, the CDR3 is TGTGCCAGCAGCCAAGATGGACTAGCGGGAGCAAATGAGCAGTTCTTC.

This chain connects TRBV6-6 to TRBJ2-7, with a weak D call TRBD1 (6 bases). V shed 1 base and J shed 4 bases, with 14 bases lying between them. Germline assignment: CDR1 MNHNY and CDR2 SVGAGI (reference sequence). This CDR3 spans 15 amino acids. The CDR3 here is CASSYLGTIGYEQYF. CDR3 DNA: TGTGCCAGCAGTTACTTAGGGACAATCGGGTACGAGCAGTACTTC.

The J gene is TRBJ2-7, the V gene TRBV14; D unclear. The CDR3 totals 14 residues. Between the trimmed V and J ends, which lost 1 base and 3 bases, there was a span of 10 bases. Germline lookup yields CDR1 SGHDN and CDR2 FVKESK. This CDR3 reads CASSQGLVRYEQYF. Here the CDR3 DNA reads TGTGCCAGCAGCCAAGGGCTAGTTCGCTACGAGCAGTACTTC.

Only one count was recorded for this clone. The chain uses TRBV5-1 and TRBJ2-7; maybe TRBD1 (6 bases). CDR3 length: 15 amino acids. Trimming stripped 4 bases from V and 4 bases from J, with 18 bases between. CDR1 is SGHRS and CDR2 is YFSETQ in the germline V gene. The CDR3 nucleotides read TGCGCCAGCAGCCCCTCGGACAGTCGAGGGTACGAGCAGTACTTC. Protein: CASSPSDSRGYEQYF. Variable domain in full (rest from reference TRBV5-1 and TRBJ2-7): KAGVTQTPRYLIKTRGQQVTLSCSPISGHRSVSWYQQTPGQGLQFLFEYFSETQRNKGNFPGRFSGRQFSNSRSEMNVSTLELGDSALYLCASSPSDSRGYEQYFGPGTRLTVT.